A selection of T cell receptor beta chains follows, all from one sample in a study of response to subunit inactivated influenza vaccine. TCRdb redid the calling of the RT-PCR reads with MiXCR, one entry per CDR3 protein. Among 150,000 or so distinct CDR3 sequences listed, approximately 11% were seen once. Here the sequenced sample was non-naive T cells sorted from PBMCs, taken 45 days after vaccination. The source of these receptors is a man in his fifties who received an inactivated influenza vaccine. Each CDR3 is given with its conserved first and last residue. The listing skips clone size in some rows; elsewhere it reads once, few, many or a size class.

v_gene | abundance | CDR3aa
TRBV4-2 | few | CASSQGTSNTGELFF
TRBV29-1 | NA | CSLCQGGDQPQHF
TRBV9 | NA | CASSASGVNTGELFF
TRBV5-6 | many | CASSLGGLAALRAQFF
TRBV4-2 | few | CASSQRTPRSGNTIYF
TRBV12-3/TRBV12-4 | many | CASSPPGLGGTEAFF
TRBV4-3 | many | CASSQELAGSNTGELFF
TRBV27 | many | CASSLSYGGELFF
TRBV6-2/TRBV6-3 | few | CASSYSRGETQYF
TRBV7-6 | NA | CASSKSSGGRTDTQYF
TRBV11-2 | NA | CASSSPTSVSYNEQFF
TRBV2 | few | CASRRGLGNQPQHF
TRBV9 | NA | CASSVEPGIGHTEAFF
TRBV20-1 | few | CSARSSLQPDTQYF
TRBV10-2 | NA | CASSESASGYTDTQYF
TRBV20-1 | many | CSARDRVGSGSREDTQYF
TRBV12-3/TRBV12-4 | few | CASSLQGYNTEAFF
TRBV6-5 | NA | CASSYAGWAFF
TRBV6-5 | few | CASTLTGANEKLFF
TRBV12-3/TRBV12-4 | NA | CASSFGQHQITGELFF
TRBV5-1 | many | CASSLDRENQYF
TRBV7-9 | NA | CASSHTSGGANEQYF
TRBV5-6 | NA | CASSLVGSGAHQETQYF
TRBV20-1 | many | CSARRTGGVDTQYF
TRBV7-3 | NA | CASSPWRGGANTGELFF
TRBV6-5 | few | CASSYRQPSSYEQYF
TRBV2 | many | CASRNGRISNQPQHF
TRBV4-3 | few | CASSQDSAGTEAFF
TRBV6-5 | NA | CASSYRTGRDYEQYF
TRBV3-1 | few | CASSQQGGTDTQYF
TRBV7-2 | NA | CASSSRLAGAYEQYF
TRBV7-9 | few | CASSPFGGLLDNEQFF
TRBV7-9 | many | CASSLARQGDYGYTF
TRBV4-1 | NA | CASSQAAGTSGNRNYEQYF
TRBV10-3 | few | CATEAGGLHSNQPQHF
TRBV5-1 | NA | CASSLDTFGYTF
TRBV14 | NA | CASSQVGGFLNEQFF